This T cell receptor (beta chain) is drawn from a study of tumor-infiltrating lymphocytes in primary liver carcinoma. Across the study: Enrolled patients were male and female, aged 30 to 69 years. The study, taken as a whole, reports: Blood had a significantly lower top-250-clone fraction than tumors did (p = 0.039).

The authors made TCR beta cDNA from around 500 ng total RNA with a constant-region primer. Library construction for TCR beta comprised three nested multiplex PCR rounds performed with slightly modified ARM-PCR. It was with TRBV1-TRBV30 forward primers and a C-beta reverse primer that the first two PCR rounds were run, at around 10 cycles each. TCRdb reprocessed the multiplex PCR reads with MiXCR, giving one entry per CDR3 protein. The sample consists of tens of thousands of distinct CDR3 sequences, about 73% of them appearing once. Both RNA and DNA were isolated together from around 20-30 mg of bulk tissue that had not been sorted. Only a few counts were recorded for this clonotype. Antigen specificity is unknown. The junction differs from germline at one of its ends, possibly a read error. This CDR3 region has 16 residues. Germline-derived CDR1 and CDR2 are SGHDN and FVKESK.

Material: liver tumor tissue from sampling region 2. Subset indicated: tumor region T2, inferior pole. This TCR derives from a man aged 40-49 years with primary liver carcinoma and hepatitis B virus infection. The V and J genes are TRBV14 and TRBJ2-1, with 8 bases that match TRBD2. The CDR3 sequence: CASSAVAGWINNEQFF. The CDR3 bases are TGTGCCAGCAGTGCCGTAGCGGGATGGATAAACAACGAGCAGTTCTTT.